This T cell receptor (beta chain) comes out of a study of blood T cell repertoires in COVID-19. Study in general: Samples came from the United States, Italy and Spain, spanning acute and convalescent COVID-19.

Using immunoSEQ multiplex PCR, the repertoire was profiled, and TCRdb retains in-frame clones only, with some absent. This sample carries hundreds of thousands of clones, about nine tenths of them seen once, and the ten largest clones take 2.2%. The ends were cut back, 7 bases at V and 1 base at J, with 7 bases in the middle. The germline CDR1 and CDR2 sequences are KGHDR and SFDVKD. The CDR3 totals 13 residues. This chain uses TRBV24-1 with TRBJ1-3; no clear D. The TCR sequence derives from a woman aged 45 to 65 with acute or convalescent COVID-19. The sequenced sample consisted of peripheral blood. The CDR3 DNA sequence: TGTGCCACCAGGGGCTCTTCTGGAAACACCATATATTTT. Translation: CATRGSSGNTIYF.